What follows are 20 T cell receptor beta chains derived from one specimen sequenced in a study of PD-L1 blockade in urothelial cancer. TCRdb keeps only in-frame clones here, not all; method: immunoSEQ multiplex PCR. The sample lists 130,000 or so clones; around 85% were seen once. Time point denoted: pretreatment peripheral blood. The source material was PBMCs, sampled around atezolizumab (anti-PD-L1) treatment. The receptors were gathered from a man aged 50 or older with urothelial cancer.

The V call is TRBV5-6, the J call TRBJ2-3; TRBD1 is a possible D gene (6 bases). The CDR3 totals 14 residues. Per germline, CDR1 SGHDT and CDR2 YYEEEE. Between the trimmed V and J ends, which lost 4 bases and 3 bases, there was a span of 12 bases. The CDR3, as DNA: TGTGCCAGCAGCCACGTAAGGGGGACAGATACGCAGTATTTT. This sequence encodes CASSHVRGTDTQYF.

V gene TRBV7-9 combines with J gene TRBJ1-4, with D unclear. CDR3 length: 15 amino acids. Between the trimmed V and J ends, which lost 5 bases and 6 bases, there was a span of 16 bases. Germline V gene lookup returns CDR1 SEHNR and CDR2 FQNEAQ (reference sequence). Here the CDR3 DNA reads TGTGCCAGCAGCCGGGCGGGCGTCGGGGATGAAAAACTGTTTTTT. As protein: CASSRAGVGDEKLFF.

V and J are TRBV18 and TRBJ1-1, with 8 bases matching TRBD1. This CDR3 region has 13 residues. The ends lost 6 bases at V and 6 bases at J; junction bases unmatched: 6. CDR1 is KGHSH and CDR2 is LQKENI in the germline V gene. The CDR3 nucleotides read TGTGCCAGCTCGGGACAGGACGCGTCTGAAGCTTTCTTT. Translation: CASSGQDASEAFF. Looking up the rest from reference TRBV18 and TRBJ1-1 gives the full variable domain: NAGVMQNPRHLVRRRGQEARLRCSPMKGHSHVYWYRQLPEEGLKFMVYLQKENIIDESGMPKERFSAEFPKEGPSILRIQQVVRGDSAAYFCASSGQDASEAFFGQGTRLTVV.

A few counts support this clone. The chain couples TRBV18 to TRBJ1-2; 7 positions match TRBD1. Trimming removed 5 bases from V and 1 base from J; junction bases left unmatched: 10. This CDR3 spans 16 amino acids. Germline-derived CDR1 and CDR2 are KGHSH and LQKENI. Written as DNA, the CDR3 is TGTGCCAGCTCAGTTACAGGGGACCTACTTAACTATGGCTACACCTTC. It specifies CASSVTGDLLNYGYTF.

This clone was picked up one time. The chain recombines TRBV9 with TRBJ2-2; TRBD1 agrees at 7 bases. The CDR3 has 16 amino acids. Germline assignment: CDR1 SGDLS and CDR2 YYNGEE. With V trimmed by 4 bases and J by 6 bases, 12 bases remained unmatched. The CDR3 spells CASSPWAGGLSGELFF. In DNA, the CDR3 is TGTGCCAGCAGCCCCTGGGCAGGGGGATTATCCGGGGAGCTGTTTTTT.

This CDR3 reads CASSHMTGGYTF. The CDR3 DNA is TGTGCCAGCAGCCATATGACAGGAGGCTACACCTTC. The J gene is TRBJ1-2, the V gene TRBV5-5, with a tentative D call TRBD1 (6 bases). The CDR3 consists of 12 residues. V gave up 4 bases and J gave up 8 bases, with 12 bases separating them. Per germline, CDR1 SGHKS and CDR2 YYEKEE (reference sequence). Filled out from reference TRBV5-5 and TRBJ1-2, the complete variable domain reads DAGVTQSPTHLIKTRGQQVTLRCSPISGHKSVSWYQQVLGQGPQFIFQYYEKEERGRGNFPDRFSARQFPNYSSELNVNALLLGDSALYLCASSHMTGGYTFGSGTRLTVV.

J is TRBJ2-1 and V is TRBV2; TRBD2 matches 14 bases. J lost 5 bases, V lost 6 bases, and 9 bases had no gene match. The CDR3 loop spans 17 amino acids. Germline values: CDR1 SNHLY, CDR2 FYNNEI. Here the CDR3 DNA reads TGTGCCAGCAGAAAAGATCTGACTAGCGGGAGGGACAATGAGCAGTTCTTC. Translating it yields CASRKDLTSGRDNEQFF.

V and J are TRBV2 and TRBJ2-7; TRBD1 matches at 10 bases. CDR1 and CDR2 from the germline V gene are SNHLY and FYNNEI. The J segment lost 2 bases and the V segment lost 5 bases, leaving 3 bases of the junction unmatched. This CDR3 is 14 amino acids long. The CDR3 DNA follows: TGTGCCAGCAGTAAGGACAGGGGGGCCTACGAGCAGTACTTC. This translates into CASSKDRGAYEQYF.

This chain connects TRBV27 to TRBJ1-1; the D is unclear. Germline-derived CDR1 and CDR2 are MNHEY and SMNVEV (reference sequence). CDR3 length: 13 amino acids. V lost 3 bases and J 11 bases, leaving 16 bases between the germline ends. DNA for the CDR3: TGTGCCAGCAGTTTCGGGAGAGGCGAACGGGCTTTCTTT. This sequence encodes CASSFGRGERAFF.

The gene calls are TRBV30 and TRBJ1-5; no clear D gene. The germline V gene encodes CDR1 GTSNPN and CDR2 SVGIG (reference sequence). V lost 1 base and J 0 bases, leaving 7 bases between the germline ends. This CDR3 contains 14 residues. The CDR3 sequence: CAWSGGNSNQPQHF. DNA for the CDR3: TGTGCCTGGAGTGGAGGGAATAGCAATCAGCCCCAGCATTTT.

The chain links TRBV28 to TRBJ2-3; 8 bases match TRBD2. This CDR3 region has 14 residues. With V trimmed by 6 bases and J by 4 bases, 6 bases remained unmatched. The V gene's germline CDR1 is MDHEN and CDR2 SYDVKM. The CDR3 DNA reads as TGTGCCAGCAGGGAGAGCGGGAGAGCAGATACGCAGTATTTT. Protein: CASRESGRADTQYF.

The rearrangement uses TRBV20-1 and TRBJ2-1; D is possibly TRBD2 (6 bases). The CDR3 is 11 residues long. Germline values: CDR1 DFQATT, CDR2 SNEGSKA (reference sequence). Deletions cut 3 bases from V and 10 bases from J, with 10 bases between. The CDR3 sequence is CSARILAEQFF. In DNA, the CDR3 is TGCAGTGCTAGGATTCTAGCGGAGCAGTTCTTC.

V usage is TRBV19 and J usage is TRBJ2-5, with 7 nucleotides matching TRBD2. The junction had 17 bases not matched to a gene; V was cut back by 5 bases and J by 5 bases. Germline V gene lookup returns CDR1 LNHDA and CDR2 SQIVND (reference sequence). The CDR3 covers 17 residues. The CDR3: CASSPIGLGMSVETQYF. CDR3 DNA sequence: TGTGCCAGTAGTCCCATCGGACTAGGGATGAGTGTCGAGACCCAGTACTTC.

This clone came up once. J is TRBJ2-5 and V is TRBV28; the match to TRBD1 covers 8 bases. This CDR3 is built from 13 residues. The germline CDR1 and CDR2 sequences are MDHEN and SYDVKM. The V gene end was trimmed by 5 bases and the J gene end by 6 bases; junction bases not matched to a gene: 5. CDR3 amino acids: CASSDQGAKTQYF. CDR3 sequence (DNA): TGTGCCAGCAGTGATCAGGGGGCGAAGACCCAGTACTTC.

The table lists this clone with a few counts. This chain uses TRBV2 with TRBJ1-5; TRBD1 matches at 8 bases. CDR3 length: 14 residues. Germline V CDR1 and CDR2: SNHLY, FYNNEI. After removal of 7 bases from V and 8 bases from J, the junction contained 10 bases not matched to a gene. The CDR3 coding sequence is TGTGCCAGCAATAGACAGGGGACGAATGAGCCCCAGCATTTT. Protein product: CASNRQGTNEPQHF.

The V and J genes are TRBV5-4 and TRBJ2-7, with D perhaps TRBD1 (6 bases). Trimming took 4 bases from V and 2 from J, leaving 13 bases between them. The CDR3 totals 14 residues. CDR1 and CDR2 from the germline V gene are SGHNT and YYREEE (reference sequence). The CDR3 protein is CASSPNRDTYEQYF. CDR3 nucleotide sequence: TGTGCCAGCAGCCCCAACAGGGACACCTACGAGCAGTACTTC.

The chain recombines TRBV11-3 with TRBJ2-1; 8 bases match TRBD1. J lost 7 bases, V lost 4 bases, and 12 bases had no gene match. The CDR3 consists of 16 residues. CDR1 is SGHNT, CDR2 YENEEA, per germline. The CDR3 DNA follows: TGTGCCAGCAGCTCCCTGGTAGGACAGGGACGGAATGAGCAGTTCTTC. As protein: CASSSLVGQGRNEQFF. Complete variable domain (other parts from reference TRBV11-3 and TRBJ2-1): EAGVVQSPRYKIIEKKQPVAFWCNPISGHNTLYWYLQNLGQGPELLIRYENEEAVDDSQLPKDRFSAERLKGVDSTLKIQPAELGDSAVYLCASSSLVGQGRNEQFFGPGTRLTVL.

This sequence joins TRBV27 and TRBJ1-2, with 9 bases identical to TRBD1. This CDR3 has 16 residues. J gave up 3 bases and V 0 bases, and 5 bases lay outside the gene matches. Germline-derived CDR1 and CDR2 are MNHEY and SMNVEV (reference sequence). CDR3 amino acids: CASSLSRQGGYYGYTF. CDR3 bases: TGTGCCAGCAGTTTATCGAGACAGGGGGGGTACTATGGCTACACCTTC.

This sequence joins TRBV7-9 and TRBJ2-5; 11 bases are a match to TRBD2. The CDR3 runs to 15 residues. Germline V gene lookup returns CDR1 SEHNR and CDR2 FQNEAQ (reference sequence). The V and J ends lost 5 bases and 4 bases, in that order; junction bases with no gene match: 6. Written as DNA, the CDR3 is TGTGCCAGCAGCCCTAGTAGCGGGAGGGGAGAGACCCAGTACTTC. It specifies CASSPSSGRGETQYF.

The rearrangement uses TRBV14 and TRBJ2-3; 8 nucleotides match TRBD2. The V gene's germline CDR1 is SGHDN and CDR2 FVKESK. V lost 2 bases to trimming and J lost 1 base; unmatched junction nucleotides: 2. CDR3 length: 15 residues. CDR3 nucleotide sequence: TGTGCCAGCAGCCAATGGCGGGAGGGCACAGATACGCAGTATTTT. Protein: CASSQWREGTDTQYF.